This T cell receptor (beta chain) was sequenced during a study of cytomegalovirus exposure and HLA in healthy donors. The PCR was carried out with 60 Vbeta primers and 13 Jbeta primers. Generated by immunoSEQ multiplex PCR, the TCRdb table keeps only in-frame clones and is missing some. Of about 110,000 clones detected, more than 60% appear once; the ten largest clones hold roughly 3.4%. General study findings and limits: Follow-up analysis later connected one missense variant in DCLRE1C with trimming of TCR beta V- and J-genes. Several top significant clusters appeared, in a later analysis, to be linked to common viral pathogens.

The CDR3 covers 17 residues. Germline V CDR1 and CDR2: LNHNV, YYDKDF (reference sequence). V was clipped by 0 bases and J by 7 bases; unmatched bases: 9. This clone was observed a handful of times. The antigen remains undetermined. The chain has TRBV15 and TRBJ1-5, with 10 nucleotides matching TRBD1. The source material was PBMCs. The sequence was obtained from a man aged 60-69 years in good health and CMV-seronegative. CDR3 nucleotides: TGTGCCACCAGCAGAGACCCGGGACAGGGGATTGAGCAGCCCCAGCATTTT. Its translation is CATSRDPGQGIEQPQHF.